This T cell receptor (beta chain) was captured in a study of cytomegalovirus exposure and HLA in healthy donors. Of note for this clone: Its target is unknown.

Researchers ran the PCR with 60 Vbeta and 13 Jbeta primers. Sequenced by immunoSEQ multiplex PCR; TCRdb stores in-frame clones only, minus some. The sample includes roughly 100,000 clones, roughly 80% of them seen just once. Findings of the study overall: With later analysis, a missense DCLRE1C variant became linked to TCR beta V- and J-gene trimming. Segments of the TCR beta V type were, in most cases, productive about 90% or about 30% of the time in an earlier analysis.

The sequencing sample was made of PBMCs. This clonotype was obtained from a man aged 25 to 40 in good health and CMV-seropositive.

This CDR3 reads CASSVGTEEKLFF. The CDR3, as DNA: TGTGCCAGCAGCGTAGGAACGGAGGAAAAACTGTTTTTT. V usage is TRBV9 and J usage is TRBJ1-4; unclear D gene. The CDR3 extends over 13 amino acids. Germline V gene lookup returns CDR1 SGDLS and CDR2 YYNGEE. The ends were cut back, 0 bases at V and 8 bases at J, with 8 bases in the middle.